The 3 T cell receptor beta chains presented below share a single source sample, sequenced in a study of CD8+CD57+ T cells in acquired aplastic anemia. Previously, flow cytometry had revealed CD8+CD57+ cell expansion in the patients chosen for sequencing. For CDR3 and TCR beta VDJ profiling, genomic DNA was the template used. One entry per CDR3 protein results from TCRdb running MiXCR on the reads. The sample includes roughly 500,000 distinct CDR3 sequences, over 25% seen only once; the top ten take 0.82%. Sequenced sample: sorted CD4+, CD8+, or CD8+CD57+ T cells (not recorded which) from PBMCs. Every receptor here comes from a human donor with aplastic anemia.

This clonotype was detected many times. The chain combines TRBV20-1 with TRBJ2-3; 11 bases fit TRBD2. CDR3 length: 14 residues. V lost 5 bases to trimming and J lost 1 base; unmatched junction nucleotides: 2. Per germline, CDR1 DFQATT and CDR2 SNEGSKA (reference sequence). CDR3 protein: CSADSGGGTDTQYF. The CDR3 DNA is TGCAGTGCTGATAGCGGGGGGGGCACAGATACGCAGTATTTT.

V is TRBV15 and J is TRBJ1-5; perhaps TRBD1 as D (5 bases). V was trimmed by 2 bases and J by 4 bases, leaving 12 bases between them. This CDR3 has 15 amino acids. Germline CDR1 and CDR2: LNHNV and YYDKDF (reference sequence). The chain's CDR3 is CATSRRGNRNQPQHF. The CDR3 coding sequence is TGTGCCACCAGCAGAAGGGGAAATCGGAATCAGCCCCAGCATTTT. Variable domain in full (rest from reference TRBV15 and TRBJ1-5): DAMVIQNPRYQVTQFGKPVTLSCSQTLNHNVMYWYQQKSSQAPKLLFHYYDKDFNNEADTPDNFQSRRPNTSFCFLDIRSPGLGDTAMYLCATSRRGNRNQPQHFGDGTRLSIL.

The sample holds many counts of this clonotype. The CDR3 bases are TGTGCCAGCAGCTTGGGAGGGACGCAGTACTTC. Its translation is CASSLGGTQYF. The chain carries TRBV12-3 or TRBV12-4 and TRBJ2-3; TRBD2 aligns across 7 bases. The end of the DNA is better explained by TRBJ2-7, so the J call may be wrong. There are 11 residues in the CDR3.